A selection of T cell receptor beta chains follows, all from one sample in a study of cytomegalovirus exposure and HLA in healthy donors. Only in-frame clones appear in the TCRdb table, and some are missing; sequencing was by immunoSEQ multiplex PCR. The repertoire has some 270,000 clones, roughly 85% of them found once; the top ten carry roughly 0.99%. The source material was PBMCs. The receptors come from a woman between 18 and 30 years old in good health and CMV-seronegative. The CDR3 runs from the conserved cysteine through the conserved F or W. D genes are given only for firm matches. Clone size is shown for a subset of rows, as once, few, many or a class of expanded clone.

TGTGCCAGCAACGGTGGCACCGGGGAGCTGTTTTTT	CASNGGTGELFF	.	few	TRBJ2-2	TRBV7-9
TGTGCCAGCAGTCCTGCCAGGGATTTTGGCCACGAGCAGTACTTC	CASSPARDFGHEQYF	.	.	TRBJ2-7	TRBV6-5
TGTGCCAGCAGTGAGGGAGGCCGCTACGAGCAGTACTTC	CASSEGGRYEQYF	.	.	TRBJ2-7	TRBV6-1
TGTGCCAGCAGCGAAGCGGGGCCGAGCACAGATACGCAGTATTTT	CASSEAGPSTDTQYF	TRBD2	.	TRBJ2-3	TRBV11-3
TGTGCCAGCTCACCGGACAGGGCTGGGGCCAACGTCCTGACTTTC	CASSPDRAGANVLTF	TRBD1	.	TRBJ2-6	TRBV18
TGTGCTAGCAGCTTATCAGGAACCACCGGGGAGCTGTTTTTT	CASSLSGTTGELFF	.	few	TRBJ2-2	TRBV7-7
TGCAGCGTTCGGGGTTTCACTGAAGCTTTCTTT	CSVRGFTEAFF	.	.	TRBJ1-1	TRBV29-1
TGTGCCAGCAGCTCGAACAGGTATACGCAGTATTTT	CASSSNRYTQYF	.	.	TRBJ2-3	TRBV28
TGTGCCAGCAGCTCACAGGGGGCGGGAGGCTACACCTTC	CASSSQGAGGYTF	TRBD1	.	TRBJ1-2	TRBV7-2
TGTGCCAGCAGCCCCCGCGGACTAGTTCCTTACGAGCAGTACTTC	CASSPRGLVPYEQYF	TRBD2	.	TRBJ2-7	TRBV7-8
TGCGCCAGCAGCTTGGTCCCGGGACAGAGCTACGAGCAGTACTTC	CASSLVPGQSYEQYF	TRBD1	few	TRBJ2-7	TRBV5-1
TGTGCCAGCAGCTTCCAAACTGTGCCGTCCTACGAGCAGTACTTC	CASSFQTVPSYEQYF	.	.	TRBJ2-7	TRBV7-8
TGTGCCAGCAGTCACGGTTCGGCGGGGGGGTGGGAGACCCAGTACTTC	CASSHGSAGGWETQYF	TRBD2	.	TRBJ2-5	TRBV27
TGTGCCAGCAGCGTAGGTCTGGAGGTGAACACTGAAGCTTTCTTT	CASSVGLEVNTEAFF	.	once	TRBJ1-1	TRBV9
TGTGCCACCCTGGGGGGGCTTGGGGCTTTCTTT	CATLGGLGAFF	.	.	TRBJ1-1	TRBV25-1
TGTGCCAGCGCGGGACCCCTTTACGAGCAGTACTTC	CASAGPLYEQYF	.	.	TRBJ2-7	TRBV27
TGTGCCAGCAGCTTCATTATCAGGACTAACACCGGGGAGCTGTTTTTT	CASSFIIRTNTGELFF	.	once	TRBJ2-2	TRBV5-6
TGTGCTAGTGGTTTGACTCTCTACAATGAGCAGTTCTTC	CASGLTLYNEQFF	.	.	TRBJ2-1	TRBV12-5
TGTGCCAGCTCACCCCCAGGGTATAGCAATCAGCCCCAGCATTTT	CASSPPGYSNQPQHF	.	.	TRBJ1-5	TRBV18
TGCGCCAGCAGCTTCGGGACAGGGGTCGGGGAGACCCAGTACTTC	CASSFGTGVGETQYF	TRBD1	.	TRBJ2-5	TRBV10-1
TGCAGCGTTGAAGAGACAGGGGGAGGAAACACCATATATTTT	CSVEETGGGNTIYF	TRBD1	.	TRBJ1-3	TRBV29-1
TGTGCCACCAGCAGCAGGAAGGGGGCCCAAAACATTCAGTACTTC	CATSSRKGAQNIQYF	TRBD1	.	TRBJ2-4	TRBV15
TGTGCCAGCAGCTTAAAGATATCCACTAGCACAGATACGCAGTATTTT	CASSLKISTSTDTQYF	.	.	TRBJ2-3	TRBV7-9
TGTGCCAGCAGCCCGCGGGACAATGAGCAGTTCTTC	CASSPRDNEQFF	.	.	TRBJ2-1	TRBV11-2
TGTGCCAGCTCGCGACTTGGGGGACTCTCTTATGGCTACACCTTC	CASSRLGGLSYGYTF	.	.	TRBJ1-2	TRBV18
TGTGCCAGCAGTTTGGGGCAGGGAGGGGGCTACACCTTC	CASSLGQGGGYTF	.	.	TRBJ1-2	TRBV28
TGTGCCAGTAAGTCAGTCTTCTATGGCTACACCTTC	CASKSVFYGYTF	.	.	TRBJ1-2	TRBV19
TGCGCCAGCAGCCCGGGACAGGGGAGCTCCTACAATGAGCAGTTCTTC	CASSPGQGSSYNEQFF	TRBD1	.	TRBJ2-1	TRBV5-1
TGTGCCAGTGGAGGCTATAGCAATCAGCCCCAGCATTTT	CASGGYSNQPQHF	.	.	TRBJ1-5	TRBV2
TGTGCCAGTACGACTCCGGGTAGAGACTATGGCTACACCTTC	CASTTPGRDYGYTF	.	.	TRBJ1-2	TRBV19
TGTGCCAGCAGTTTAAAAGTCAGCGGGGGCTGGGTCGGGGAGCTGTTTTTT	CASSLKVSGGWVGELFF	TRBD2	.	TRBJ2-2	TRBV27
TGTGCCAGTAGTATGGTCGGCGGCGAGCAGTTCTTC	CASSMVGGEQFF	.	.	TRBJ2-1	TRBV19
TGTGCCAGCTCTCGTTTCGACAGCCCTGGAAACACCATATATTTT	CASSRFDSPGNTIYF	.	.	TRBJ1-3	TRBV18
TGCGCCAGCAGCTTGACCGACAGCAAAAACACTGAAGCTTTCTTT	CASSLTDSKNTEAFF	.	.	TRBJ1-1	TRBV5-1
TGTGCCAGCAGTAATCTAGGACTAGTCCCCGGGGAGCTGTTTTTT	CASSNLGLVPGELFF	TRBD2	once	TRBJ2-2	TRBV27
TGTGCCAGCGAGGCTAGCGGGGGAACAGATACGCAGTATTTT	CASEASGGTDTQYF	TRBD2	once	TRBJ2-3	TRBV2
TGCAGCGTTGAAGGGATGGCGGGGGGGACCTACGAGCAGTACTTC	CSVEGMAGGTYEQYF	TRBD2	.	TRBJ2-7	TRBV29-1
TGTGCCAGCAGTTACGGAGGAAACACTGAAGCTTTCTTT	CASSYGGNTEAFF	.	once	TRBJ1-1	TRBV6-5
TGCAGCGTGGCCGGACAGGAGAACACTGAAGCTTTCTTT	CSVAGQENTEAFF	TRBD1	.	TRBJ1-1	TRBV29-1
TGCGCCAGCAGCCTTACAGGGATCTACAATGAGCAGTTCTTC	CASSLTGIYNEQFF	.	once	TRBJ2-1	TRBV5-1
TGTGCCAGCAGCTCCGCCAGACAGGGGCGGGGTGAAAAACTGTTTTTT	CASSSARQGRGEKLFF	TRBD1	.	TRBJ1-4	TRBV7-9
TGTGCCAGCAGCTTATCCGGGACTGGAAACACCATATATTTT	CASSLSGTGNTIYF	.	.	TRBJ1-3	TRBV7-9
TGTGCCATCAGTCAGAGAACAGGGGATAGCACAGATACGCAGTATTTT	CAISQRTGDSTDTQYF	TRBD1	.	TRBJ2-3	TRBV10-3
TGTGCCAGCAGTCCCGGCCGGAGCTCCTACGAGCAGTACTTC	CASSPGRSSYEQYF	.	.	TRBJ2-7	TRBV27
TGTGCCAGCAGCTTAACAGGGAGCTCCTACGAGCAGTACTTC	CASSLTGSSYEQYF	.	few	TRBJ2-7	TRBV11-3
TGCGCCAGCACCCCCGGCCAGAGGTCGGACGAGCAGTACTTC	CASTPGQRSDEQYF	.	few	TRBJ2-7	TRBV5-1
TGTGCCAGCAGTTCCCCGGGCGGGGGGAGAAAAGAAAACACCATATATTTT	CASSSPGGGRKENTIYF	.	.	TRBJ1-3	TRBV27
TGTGCCAGCAGCCCCGGACTAGCGGGAGTTTTGGGGGATGAGCAGTTCTTC	CASSPGLAGVLGDEQFF	TRBD2	.	TRBJ2-1	TRBV7-8
TGCGCCAGCAGCCAAGATGCGACAGGGGGGTCCTACGAGCAGTACTTC	CASSQDATGGSYEQYF	TRBD1	.	TRBJ2-7	TRBV4-3
TGCGCCAGCAGTGAGTCGGACAGGGACCTTGTAGCCAAAAACATTCAGTACTTC	CASSESDRDLVAKNIQYF	TRBD1	.	TRBJ2-4	TRBV10-1
TGTGCCAGCTCACCAGTACAACAGCATAATGAAAAACTGTTTTTT	CASSPVQQHNEKLFF	.	.	TRBJ1-4	TRBV18
TGCAGCGTCTTGAAACTAGCGGGGATAACCTACGAGCAGTACTTC	CSVLKLAGITYEQYF	TRBD2	few	TRBJ2-7	TRBV29-1
TGTGCCAGCAGCTCAATAGCGGGGCAATACACCGGGGAGCTGTTTTTT	CASSSIAGQYTGELFF	TRBD2	.	TRBJ2-2	TRBV7-9
TGTGCCAGCAGTGAATATCTGGGGGAGGGTGAAAAACTGTTTTTT	CASSEYLGEGEKLFF	.	few	TRBJ1-4	TRBV25-1
TGTGCCAGTAGTATCCCGGGGGACGAAGCTTTCTTT	CASSIPGDEAFF	.	.	TRBJ1-1	TRBV19
TGTGCCAGTAGTATAGATCTGGGGCAGAGTCTGTACTTC	CASSIDLGQSLYF	.	.	TRBJ2-7	TRBV19
TGTGCCAGCAGCCAGCACGACTACAGGGCAGCAGTCTCTGGAAACACCATATATTTT	CASSQHDYRAAVSGNTIYF	.	.	TRBJ1-3	TRBV16